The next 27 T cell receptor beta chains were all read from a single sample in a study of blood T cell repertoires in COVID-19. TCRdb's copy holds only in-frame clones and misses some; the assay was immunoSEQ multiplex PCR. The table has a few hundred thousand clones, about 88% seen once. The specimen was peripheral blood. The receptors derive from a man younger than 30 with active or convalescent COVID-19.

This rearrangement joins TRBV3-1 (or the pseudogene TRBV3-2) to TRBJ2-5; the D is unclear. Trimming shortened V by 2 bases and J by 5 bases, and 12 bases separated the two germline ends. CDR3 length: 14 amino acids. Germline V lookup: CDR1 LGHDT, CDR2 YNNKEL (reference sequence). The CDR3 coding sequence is TGTGCCAGCAGCCAAATGAGACTTACGGAGACCCAGTACTTC. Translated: CASSQMRLTETQYF.

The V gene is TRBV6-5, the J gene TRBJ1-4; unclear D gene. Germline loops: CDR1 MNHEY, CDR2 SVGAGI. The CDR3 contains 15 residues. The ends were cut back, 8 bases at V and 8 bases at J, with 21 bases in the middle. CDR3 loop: CASSVTRLGSEKLFF. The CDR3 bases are TGTGCCAGCTCAGTAACCCGACTTGGGAGCGAAAAACTGTTTTTT.

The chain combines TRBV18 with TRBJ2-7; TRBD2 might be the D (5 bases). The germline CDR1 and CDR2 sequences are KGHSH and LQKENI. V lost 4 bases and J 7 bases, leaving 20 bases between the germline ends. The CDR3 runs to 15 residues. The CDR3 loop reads CASSREAGSRVEQYF. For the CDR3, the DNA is TGTGCCAGCTCACGAGAGGCGGGTTCTCGGGTAGAGCAGTACTTC.

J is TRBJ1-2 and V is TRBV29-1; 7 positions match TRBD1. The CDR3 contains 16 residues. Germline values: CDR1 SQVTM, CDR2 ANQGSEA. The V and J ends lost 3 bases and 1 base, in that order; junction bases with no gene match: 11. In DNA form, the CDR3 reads TGCAGCGTTGACCCTGACAGGGTGCCATTTAACTATGGCTACACCTTC. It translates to CSVDPDRVPFNYGYTF. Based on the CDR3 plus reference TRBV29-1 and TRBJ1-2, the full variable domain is SAVISQKPSRDICQRGTSLTIQCQVDSQVTMMFWYRQQPGQSLTLIATANQGSEATYESGFVIDKFPISRPNLTFSTLTVSNMSPEDSSIYLCSVDPDRVPFNYGYTFGSGTRLTVV.

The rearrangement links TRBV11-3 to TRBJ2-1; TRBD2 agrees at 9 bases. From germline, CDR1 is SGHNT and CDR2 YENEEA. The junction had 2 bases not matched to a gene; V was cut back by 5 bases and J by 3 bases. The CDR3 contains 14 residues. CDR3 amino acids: CASSLSGSYNEQFF. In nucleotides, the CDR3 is TGTGCCAGCAGCCTTAGCGGGAGCTACAATGAGCAGTTCTTC.

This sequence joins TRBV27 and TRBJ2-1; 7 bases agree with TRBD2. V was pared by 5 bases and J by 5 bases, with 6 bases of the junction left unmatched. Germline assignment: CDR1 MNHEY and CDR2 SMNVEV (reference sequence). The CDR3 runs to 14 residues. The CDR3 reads CASSPLGGNNEQFF. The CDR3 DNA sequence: TGTGCCAGCAGTCCTCTGGGGGGGAACAATGAGCAGTTCTTC.

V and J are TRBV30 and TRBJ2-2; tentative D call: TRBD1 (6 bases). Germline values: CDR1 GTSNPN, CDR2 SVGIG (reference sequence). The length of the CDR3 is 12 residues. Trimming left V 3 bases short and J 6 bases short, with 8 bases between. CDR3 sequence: CAWSPGAGELFF. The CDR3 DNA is TGTGCCTGGAGCCCAGGGGCCGGGGAGCTGTTTTTT.

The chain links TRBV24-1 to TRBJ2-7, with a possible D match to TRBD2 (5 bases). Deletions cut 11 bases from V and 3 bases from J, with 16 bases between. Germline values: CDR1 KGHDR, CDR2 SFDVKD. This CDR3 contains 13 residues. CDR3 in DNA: TGTGCCAGCCACCCGGGGTCAGTCTACGAGCAGTACTTC. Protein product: CASHPGSVYEQYF.

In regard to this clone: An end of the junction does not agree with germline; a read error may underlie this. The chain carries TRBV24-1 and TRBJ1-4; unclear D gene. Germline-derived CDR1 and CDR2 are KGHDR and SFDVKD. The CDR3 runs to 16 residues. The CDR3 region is CAASPGLMGFNEKLFF. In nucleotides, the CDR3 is TGTGCCGCCAGTCCTGGATTGATGGGCTTCAATGAAAAACTGTTTTTT.

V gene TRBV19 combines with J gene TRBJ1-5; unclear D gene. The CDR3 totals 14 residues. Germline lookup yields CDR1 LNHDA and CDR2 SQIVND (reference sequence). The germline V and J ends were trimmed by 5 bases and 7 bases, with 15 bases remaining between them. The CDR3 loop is CASSFRGPVQPQHF. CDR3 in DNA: TGTGCCAGTAGTTTCCGGGGTCCGGTCCAGCCCCAGCATTTT.

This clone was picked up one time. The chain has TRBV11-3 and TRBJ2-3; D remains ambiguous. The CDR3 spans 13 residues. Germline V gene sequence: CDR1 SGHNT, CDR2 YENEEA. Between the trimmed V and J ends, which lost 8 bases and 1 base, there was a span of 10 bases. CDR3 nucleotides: TGTGCCAGCGGAGAGTCCCGCACAGATACGCAGTATTTT. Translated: CASGESRTDTQYF.

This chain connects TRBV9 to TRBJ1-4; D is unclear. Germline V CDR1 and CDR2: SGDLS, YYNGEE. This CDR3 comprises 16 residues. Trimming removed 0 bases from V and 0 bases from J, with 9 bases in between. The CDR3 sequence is CASSVAVGATNEKLFF. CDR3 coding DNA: TGTGCCAGCAGCGTAGCCGTCGGGGCAACTAATGAAAAACTGTTTTTT.

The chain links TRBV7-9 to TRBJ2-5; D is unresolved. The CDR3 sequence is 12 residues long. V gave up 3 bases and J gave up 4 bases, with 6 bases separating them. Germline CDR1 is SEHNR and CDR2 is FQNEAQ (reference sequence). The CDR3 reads CASSFLVETQYF. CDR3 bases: TGTGCCAGCAGCTTTCTCGTAGAGACCCAGTACTTC. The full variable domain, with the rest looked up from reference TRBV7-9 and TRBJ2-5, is DTGVSQNPRHKITKRGQNVTFRCDPISEHNRLYWYRQTLGQGPEFLTYFQNEAQLEKSRLLSDRFSAERPKGSFSTLEIQRTEQGDSAMYLCASSFLVETQYFGPGTRLLVL.

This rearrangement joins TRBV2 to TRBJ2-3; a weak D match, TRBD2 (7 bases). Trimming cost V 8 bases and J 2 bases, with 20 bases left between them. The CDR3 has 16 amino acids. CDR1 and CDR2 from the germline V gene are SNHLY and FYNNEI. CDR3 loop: CASSGQGGGFTDTQYF. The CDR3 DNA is TGTGCCAGCTCGGGTCAGGGCGGGGGCTTCACAGATACGCAGTATTTT.

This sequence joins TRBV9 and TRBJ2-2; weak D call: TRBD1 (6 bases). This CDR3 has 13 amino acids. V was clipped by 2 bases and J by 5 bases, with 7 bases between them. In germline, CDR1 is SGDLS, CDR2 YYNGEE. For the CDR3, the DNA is TGTGCCAGCAGCGTCCAGGGGACCGGGGAGCTGTTTTTT. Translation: CASSVQGTGELFF.

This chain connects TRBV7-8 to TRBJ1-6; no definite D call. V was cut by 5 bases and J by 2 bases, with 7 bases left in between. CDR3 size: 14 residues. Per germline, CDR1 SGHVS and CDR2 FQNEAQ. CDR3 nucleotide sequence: TGTGCCAGCAGCGCGCCGGCCTATAATTCACCCCTCCACTTT. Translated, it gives CASSAPAYNSPLHF.

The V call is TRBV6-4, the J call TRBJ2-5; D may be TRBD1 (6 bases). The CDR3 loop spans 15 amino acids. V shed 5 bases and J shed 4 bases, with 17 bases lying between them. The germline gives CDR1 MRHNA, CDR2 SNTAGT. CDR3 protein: CASSPTHGGAETQYF. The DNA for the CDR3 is TGTGCCAGCAGTCCTACACATGGGGGCGCAGAGACCCAGTACTTC.

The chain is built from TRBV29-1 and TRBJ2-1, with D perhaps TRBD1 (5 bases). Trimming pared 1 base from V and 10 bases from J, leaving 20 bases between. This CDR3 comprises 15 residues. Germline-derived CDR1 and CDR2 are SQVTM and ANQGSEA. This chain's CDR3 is CSVEVGRDDADEQFF. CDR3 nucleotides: TGCAGCGTTGAAGTGGGCAGGGATGACGCCGACGAGCAGTTCTTC.

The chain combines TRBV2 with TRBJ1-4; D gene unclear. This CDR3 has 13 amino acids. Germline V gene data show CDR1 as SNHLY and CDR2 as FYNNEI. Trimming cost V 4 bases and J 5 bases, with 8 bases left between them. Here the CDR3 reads CASSGPGNEKLFF. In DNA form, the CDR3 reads TGTGCCAGCAGTGGCCCGGGAAATGAAAAACTGTTTTTT.

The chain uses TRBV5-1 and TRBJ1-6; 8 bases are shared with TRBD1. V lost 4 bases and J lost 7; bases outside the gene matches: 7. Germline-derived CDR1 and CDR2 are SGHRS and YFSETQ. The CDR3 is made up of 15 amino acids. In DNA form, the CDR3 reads TGCGCCAGCAGCCATGAACAGGGGGTAAATTCACCCCTCCACTTT. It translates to CASSHEQGVNSPLHF.

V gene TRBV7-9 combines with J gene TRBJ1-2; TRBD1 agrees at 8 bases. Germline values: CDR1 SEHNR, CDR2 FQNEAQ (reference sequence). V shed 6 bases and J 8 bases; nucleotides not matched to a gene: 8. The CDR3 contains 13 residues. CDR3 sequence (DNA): TGTGCCAGCAGACTTGAATCAGGGGGCGGCTACACCTTC. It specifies CASRLESGGGYTF. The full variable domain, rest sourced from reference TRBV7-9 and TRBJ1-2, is DTGVSQNPRHKITKRGQNVTFRCDPISEHNRLYWYRQTLGQGPEFLTYFQNEAQLEKSRLLSDRFSAERPKGSFSTLEIQRTEQGDSAMYLCASRLESGGGYTFGSGTRLTVV.

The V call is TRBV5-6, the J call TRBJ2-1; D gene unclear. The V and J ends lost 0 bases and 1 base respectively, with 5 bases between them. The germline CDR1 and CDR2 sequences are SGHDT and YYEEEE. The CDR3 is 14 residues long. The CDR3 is CASSLDWSYNEQFF. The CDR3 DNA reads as TGTGCCAGCAGCTTGGACTGGTCCTACAATGAGCAGTTCTTC.

CDR3 DNA sequence: TGTGCCAGCAGCCCCCCCAGGACTAATGAAAAACTGTTTTTT. Residues: CASSPPRTNEKLFF. The rearrangement joins TRBV28 to TRBJ1-4; D remains ambiguous. Germline V lookup: CDR1 MDHEN, CDR2 SYDVKM. The V and J ends lost 6 bases and 2 bases respectively, with 10 bases between them. This CDR3 region has 14 residues.

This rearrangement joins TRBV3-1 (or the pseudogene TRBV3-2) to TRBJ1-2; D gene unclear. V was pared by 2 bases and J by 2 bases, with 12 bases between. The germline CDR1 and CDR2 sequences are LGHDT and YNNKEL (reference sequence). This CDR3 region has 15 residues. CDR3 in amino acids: CASSQPGGFNYGYTF. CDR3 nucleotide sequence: TGTGCCAGCAGCCAACCGGGAGGATTCAACTATGGCTACACCTTC.

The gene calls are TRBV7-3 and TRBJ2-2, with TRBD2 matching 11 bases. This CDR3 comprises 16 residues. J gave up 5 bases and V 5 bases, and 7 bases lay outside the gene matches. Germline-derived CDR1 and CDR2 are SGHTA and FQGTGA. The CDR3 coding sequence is TGTGCCAGCAGCCTAGCGGGGGGCTCGGGAACCGGGGAGCTGTTTTTT. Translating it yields CASSLAGGSGTGELFF.

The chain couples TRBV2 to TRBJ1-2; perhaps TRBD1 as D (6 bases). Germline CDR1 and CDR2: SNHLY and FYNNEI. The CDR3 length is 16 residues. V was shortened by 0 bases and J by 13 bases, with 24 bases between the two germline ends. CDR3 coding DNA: TGTGCCAGCAGTGAAGCGCCCAGACAGGCCCATCTTATCTTCACCTTC. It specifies CASSEAPRQAHLIFTF. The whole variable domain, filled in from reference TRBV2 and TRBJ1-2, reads EPEVTQTPSHQVTQMGQEVILRCVPISNHLYFYWYRQILGQKVEFLVSFYNNEISEKSEIFDDQFSVERPDGSNFTLKIRSTKLEDSAMYFCASSEAPRQAHLIFTFGSGTRLTVV.

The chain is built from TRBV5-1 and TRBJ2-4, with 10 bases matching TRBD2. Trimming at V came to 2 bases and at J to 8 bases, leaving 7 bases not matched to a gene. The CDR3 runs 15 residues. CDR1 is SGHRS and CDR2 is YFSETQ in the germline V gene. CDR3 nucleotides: TGCGCCAGCAGCTTAGTAGCGGGAGGAGTACACATTCAGTACTTC. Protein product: CASSLVAGGVHIQYF.